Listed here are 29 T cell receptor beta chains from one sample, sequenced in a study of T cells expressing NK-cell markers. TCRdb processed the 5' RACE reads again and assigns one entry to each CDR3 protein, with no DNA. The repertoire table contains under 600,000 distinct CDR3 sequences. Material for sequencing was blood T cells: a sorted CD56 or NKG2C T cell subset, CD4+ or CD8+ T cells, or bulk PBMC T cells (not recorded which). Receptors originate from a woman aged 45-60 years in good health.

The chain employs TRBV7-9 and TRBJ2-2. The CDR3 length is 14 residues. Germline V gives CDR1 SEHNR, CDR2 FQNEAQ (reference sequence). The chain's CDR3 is CASSYSGTGGELFF.

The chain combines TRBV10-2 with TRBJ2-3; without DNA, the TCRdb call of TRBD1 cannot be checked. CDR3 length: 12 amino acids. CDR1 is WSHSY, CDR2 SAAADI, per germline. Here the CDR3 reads CASATDTDTQYF.

The CDR3 spells CSAPRGSYGYTF. The chain links TRBV20-1 to TRBJ1-2. The CDR3 has 12 residues. Germline CDR1 is DFQATT and CDR2 is SNEGSKA (reference sequence).

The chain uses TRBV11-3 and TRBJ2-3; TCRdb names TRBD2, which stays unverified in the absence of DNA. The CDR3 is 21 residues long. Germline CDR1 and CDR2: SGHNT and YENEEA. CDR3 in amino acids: CASSFFLPGLAGARGTDTQYF.

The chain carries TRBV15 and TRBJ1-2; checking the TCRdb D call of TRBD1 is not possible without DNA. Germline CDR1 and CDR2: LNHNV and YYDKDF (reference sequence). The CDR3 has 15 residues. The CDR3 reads CATSRDRGQGQGYTF. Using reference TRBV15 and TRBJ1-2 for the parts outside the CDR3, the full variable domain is DAMVIQNPRYQVTQFGKPVTLSCSQTLNHNVMYWYQQKSSQAPKLLFHYYDKDFNNEADTPDNFQSRRPNTSFCFLDIRSPGLGDTAMYLCATSRDRGQGQGYTFGSGTRLTVV.

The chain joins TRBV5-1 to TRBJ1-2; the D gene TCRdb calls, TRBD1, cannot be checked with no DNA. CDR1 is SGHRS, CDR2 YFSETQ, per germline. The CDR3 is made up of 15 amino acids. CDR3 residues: CASSLPRDRGLGYTF.

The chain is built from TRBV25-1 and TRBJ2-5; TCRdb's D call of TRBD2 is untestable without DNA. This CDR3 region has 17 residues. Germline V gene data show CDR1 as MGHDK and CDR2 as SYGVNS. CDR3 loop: CASSELAGVLRKETQYF.

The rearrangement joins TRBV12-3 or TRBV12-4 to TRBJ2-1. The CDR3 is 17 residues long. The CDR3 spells CASSLASSGVAYNEQFF.

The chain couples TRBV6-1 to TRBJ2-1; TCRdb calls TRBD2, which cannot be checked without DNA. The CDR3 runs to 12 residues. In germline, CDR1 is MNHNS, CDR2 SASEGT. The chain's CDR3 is CASRGLAGEQFF.

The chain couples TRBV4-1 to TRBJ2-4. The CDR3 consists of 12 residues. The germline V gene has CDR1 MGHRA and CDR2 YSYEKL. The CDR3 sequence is CASSYPAGIQYF.

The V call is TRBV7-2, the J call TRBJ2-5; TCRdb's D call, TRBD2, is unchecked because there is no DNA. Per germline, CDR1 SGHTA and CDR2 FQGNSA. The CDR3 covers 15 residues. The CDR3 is CATGKLAGGQETQYF.

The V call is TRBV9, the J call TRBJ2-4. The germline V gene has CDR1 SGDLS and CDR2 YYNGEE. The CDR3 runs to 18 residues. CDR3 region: CASSPRDLSRLAKNIQYF.

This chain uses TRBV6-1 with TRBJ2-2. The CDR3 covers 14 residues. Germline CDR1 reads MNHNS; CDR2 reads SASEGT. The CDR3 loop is CASRLNANTGELFF.

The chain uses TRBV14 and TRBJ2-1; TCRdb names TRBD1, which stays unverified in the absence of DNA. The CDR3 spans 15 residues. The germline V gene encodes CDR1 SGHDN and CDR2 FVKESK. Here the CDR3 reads CASSSEPRTADEQFF.

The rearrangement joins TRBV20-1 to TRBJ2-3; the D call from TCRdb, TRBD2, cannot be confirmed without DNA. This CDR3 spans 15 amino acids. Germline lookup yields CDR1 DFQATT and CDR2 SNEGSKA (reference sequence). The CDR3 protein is CSARDSTSGFKTQYF.

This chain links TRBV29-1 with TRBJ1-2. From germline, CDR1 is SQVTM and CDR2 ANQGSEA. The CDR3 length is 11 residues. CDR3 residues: CSVGGPRGYTF.

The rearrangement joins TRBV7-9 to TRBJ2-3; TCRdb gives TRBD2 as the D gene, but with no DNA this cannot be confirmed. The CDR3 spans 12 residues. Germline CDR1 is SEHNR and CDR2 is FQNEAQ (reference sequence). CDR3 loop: CASRRELGTQYF.

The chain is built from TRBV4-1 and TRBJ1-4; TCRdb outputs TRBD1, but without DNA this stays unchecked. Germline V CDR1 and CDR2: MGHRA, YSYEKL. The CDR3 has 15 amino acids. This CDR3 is CASSQERQLNEKLFF.

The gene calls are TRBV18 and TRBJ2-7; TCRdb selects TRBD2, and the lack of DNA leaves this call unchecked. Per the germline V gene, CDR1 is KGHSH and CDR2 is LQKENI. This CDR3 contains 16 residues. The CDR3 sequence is CASSPLSSGTLLPQYF.

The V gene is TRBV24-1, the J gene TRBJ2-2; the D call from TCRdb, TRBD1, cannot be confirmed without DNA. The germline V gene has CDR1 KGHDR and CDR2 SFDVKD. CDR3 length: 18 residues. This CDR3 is CATSGLFGTPGGTGELFF.

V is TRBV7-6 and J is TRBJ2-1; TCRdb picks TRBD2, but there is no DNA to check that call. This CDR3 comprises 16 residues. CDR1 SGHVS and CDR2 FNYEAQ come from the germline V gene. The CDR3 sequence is CASSLEAGGFYNEQFF.

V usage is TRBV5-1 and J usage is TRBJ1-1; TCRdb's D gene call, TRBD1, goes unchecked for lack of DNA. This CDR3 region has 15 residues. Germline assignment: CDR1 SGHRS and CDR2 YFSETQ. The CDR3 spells CASSHEDGGTTEAFF.

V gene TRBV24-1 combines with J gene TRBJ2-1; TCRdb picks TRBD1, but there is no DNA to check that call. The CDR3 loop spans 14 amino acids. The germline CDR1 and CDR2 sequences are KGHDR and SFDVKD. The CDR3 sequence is CATSDPGRQSKQFF.

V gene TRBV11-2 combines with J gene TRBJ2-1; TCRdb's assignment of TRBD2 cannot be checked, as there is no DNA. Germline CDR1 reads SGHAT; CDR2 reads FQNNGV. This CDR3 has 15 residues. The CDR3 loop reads CASSLDGLGANEQFF.

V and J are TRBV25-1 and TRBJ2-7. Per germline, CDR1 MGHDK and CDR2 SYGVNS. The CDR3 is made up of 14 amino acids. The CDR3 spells CASSEYGTARQQYF.

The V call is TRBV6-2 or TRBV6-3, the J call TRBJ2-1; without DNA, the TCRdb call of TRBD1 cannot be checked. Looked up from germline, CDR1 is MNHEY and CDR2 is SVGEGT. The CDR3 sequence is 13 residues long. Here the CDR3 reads CASSSITGIEQFF.

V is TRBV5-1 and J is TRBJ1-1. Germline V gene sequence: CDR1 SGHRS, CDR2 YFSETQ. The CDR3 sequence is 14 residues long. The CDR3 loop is CASSLVGELAEAFF.

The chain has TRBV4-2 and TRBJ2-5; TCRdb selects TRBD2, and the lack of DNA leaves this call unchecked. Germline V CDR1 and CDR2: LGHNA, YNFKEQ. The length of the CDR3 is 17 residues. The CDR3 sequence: CASSQDTSGRVQETQYF.

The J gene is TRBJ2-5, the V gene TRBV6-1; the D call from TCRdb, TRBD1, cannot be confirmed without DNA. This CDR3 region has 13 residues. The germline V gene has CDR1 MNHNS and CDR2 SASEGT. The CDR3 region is CASRPPGVETQYF.